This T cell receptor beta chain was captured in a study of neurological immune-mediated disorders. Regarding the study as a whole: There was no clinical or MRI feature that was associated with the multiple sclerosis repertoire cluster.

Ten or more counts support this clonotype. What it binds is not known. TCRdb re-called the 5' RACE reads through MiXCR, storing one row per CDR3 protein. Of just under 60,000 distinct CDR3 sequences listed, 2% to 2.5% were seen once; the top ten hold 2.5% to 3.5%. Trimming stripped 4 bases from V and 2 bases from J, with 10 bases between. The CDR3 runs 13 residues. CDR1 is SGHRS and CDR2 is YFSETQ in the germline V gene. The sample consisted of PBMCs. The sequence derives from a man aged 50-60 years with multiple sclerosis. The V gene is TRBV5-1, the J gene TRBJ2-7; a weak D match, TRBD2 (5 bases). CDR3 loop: CASSEDGTYEQYF. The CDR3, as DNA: TGCGCCAGCAGCGAAGACGGGACCTACGAGCAGTACTTC.